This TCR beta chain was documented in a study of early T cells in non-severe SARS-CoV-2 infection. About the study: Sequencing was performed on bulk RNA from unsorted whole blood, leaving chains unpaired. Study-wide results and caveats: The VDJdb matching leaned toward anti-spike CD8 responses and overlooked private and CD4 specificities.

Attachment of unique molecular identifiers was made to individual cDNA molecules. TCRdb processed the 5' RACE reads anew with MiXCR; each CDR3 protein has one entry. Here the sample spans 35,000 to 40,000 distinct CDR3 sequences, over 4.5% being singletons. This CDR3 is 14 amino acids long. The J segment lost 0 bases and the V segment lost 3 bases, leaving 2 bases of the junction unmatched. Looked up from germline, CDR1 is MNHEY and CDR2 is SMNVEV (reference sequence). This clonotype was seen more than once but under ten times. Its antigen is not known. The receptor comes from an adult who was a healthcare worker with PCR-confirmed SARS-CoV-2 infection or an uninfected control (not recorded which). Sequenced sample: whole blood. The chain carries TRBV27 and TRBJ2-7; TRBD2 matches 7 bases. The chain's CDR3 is CASSFGGVSYEQYF. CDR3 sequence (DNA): TGTGCCAGCAGTTTTGGGGGGGTCTCCTACGAGCAGTACTTC.